A single sample gave rise to the 28 T cell receptor beta chains below, sequenced in a study of T cells after yellow fever vaccination. TCRdb called the 5' RACE reads again in MiXCR, with one record for every CDR3 protein. The sample has some 400,000 distinct CDR3 sequences, more than 5.5% seen once. The source was PBMCs, collected 5 days after the yellow fever booster vaccination. Every receptor here comes from a man aged 25-45 years who received the YFV17D yellow fever vaccine.

Ten or more counts support this clonotype. For the CDR3, the DNA is TGTGCCAGCAGCGAGTCCCGACAAGGGTCCTACGAGCAGTACTTC. This gives the protein CASSESRQGSYEQYF. The chain links TRBV9 to TRBJ2-7; D not certain. The germline CDR1 and CDR2 sequences are SGDLS and YYNGEE. The CDR3 sequence is 15 residues long. Trimming removed 3 bases from V and 1 base from J, with 14 bases in between.

This clonotype was observed a few times. This chain joins TRBV20-1 and TRBJ1-3, with D possibly being TRBD1 (5 bases). The CDR3 contains 13 residues. V lost 4 bases and J 0 bases, leaving 7 bases between the germline ends. CDR1 DFQATT and CDR2 SNEGSKA come from the germline V gene (reference sequence). CDR3 protein: CSAIQGSGNTIYF. CDR3 coding DNA: TGCAGTGCTATTCAGGGCTCTGGAAACACCATATATTTT.

There are many counts of this clonotype. The genes are TRBV7-2 and TRBJ2-1, with D perhaps TRBD2 (6 bases). The CDR3 spans 15 residues. Germline CDR1 and CDR2: SGHTA and FQGNSA. V shed 0 bases and J shed 7 bases, with 13 bases lying between them. Here the CDR3 reads CASSLARFGLNEQFF. Written as DNA, the CDR3 is TGTGCCAGCAGCTTAGCGAGGTTCGGACTAAATGAGCAGTTCTTC.

This clonotype showed up just a few times. This chain joins TRBV7-6 and TRBJ2-7; 9 bases fit TRBD2. J lost 2 bases, V lost 3 bases, and 2 bases had no gene match. The CDR3 loop spans 14 amino acids. Germline V gene data show CDR1 as SGHVS and CDR2 as FNYEAQ. The DNA for the CDR3 is TGTGCCAGCAGCTTTAGCGGGAGTGCCTACGAGCAGTACTTC. It yields the protein CASSFSGSAYEQYF.

At least ten counts were recorded for this clonotype. The rearrangement joins TRBV10-3 to TRBJ2-7; 10 nucleotides match TRBD1. The CDR3 length is 14 residues. With V trimmed by 11 bases and J by 5 bases, 12 bases remained unmatched. Germline CDR1 and CDR2: ENHRY and SYGVKD. CDR3 nucleotides: TGTGCCCTTGGAGAGGGACAGGGGCCCCACGAGCAGTACTTC. It translates to CALGEGQGPHEQYF.

This sequence joins TRBV11-2 and TRBJ2-7, with D unclear. The CDR3 covers 13 residues. Trimming pared 2 bases from V and 3 bases from J, leaving 8 bases between. Germline loops: CDR1 SGHAT, CDR2 FQNNGV. The CDR3 DNA follows: TGTGCCAGCAGCTTAAAAGCCTTCTACGAGCAGTACTTC. Its translation: CASSLKAFYEQYF.

The table lists this clonotype with many counts. One end of the junction does not line up with germline, which may come from a read error. The chain employs TRBV7-9 and TRBJ2-7; TRBD2 matches at 8 bases. Germline values: CDR1 SEHNR, CDR2 FQNEAQ (reference sequence). The CDR3 runs to 15 residues. CDR3 amino acids: CASSLVTSGSYEQYF. CDR3 in DNA: TGTGCCAGCAGTTTAGTAACTAGCGGTTCCTACGAGCAGTACTTC.

This clonotype occurred a few times. V and J are TRBV20-1 and TRBJ1-5; tentative D call: TRBD1 (6 bases). Germline V gene sequence: CDR1 DFQATT, CDR2 SNEGSKA (reference sequence). CDR3 length: 12 amino acids. The germline V and J ends were trimmed by 0 bases and 11 bases, with 11 bases remaining between them. Written as DNA, the CDR3 is TGCAGTGCTAGAGATTCGGACAGTGCCCAGCATTTT. Translation gives CSARDSDSAQHF.

This clonotype appeared a few times. The V call is TRBV25-1, the J call TRBJ2-1; 9 nucleotides match TRBD2. Germline CDR1 reads MGHDK; CDR2 reads SYGVNS. The CDR3 length is 15 residues. V dropped 6 bases and J dropped 4; count of bases not matched to a gene: 7. CDR3 protein: CASRLAGEGYNEQFF. CDR3 nucleotide sequence: TGTGCCAGCAGATTAGCGGGAGAGGGTTACAATGAGCAGTTCTTC.

The V and J genes are TRBV12-3 or TRBV12-4 and TRBJ2-7; D remains ambiguous. This CDR3 spans 14 amino acids. With 4 bases removed from V and 5 bases from J, the gap between germline ends came to 15 bases. CDR3 in DNA: TGTGCCAGCAGTTCCAAGCTCCGAGAGGACGAGCAGTACTTC. This encodes CASSSKLREDEQYF.

This clonotype has only a few counts. The chain uses TRBV7-4 and TRBJ2-6; TRBD2 aligns across 14 bases. The trim removed 2 bases at V and 1 base at J, leaving 16 bases unmatched. From germline, CDR1 is SGHVT and CDR2 SQSDAQ. This CDR3 has 23 residues. The CDR3 nucleotides read TGTGCCAGCAGCTTATCCTATGCTAAACCGGGACTAGCGGGAGTGTCTGGGGCCAACGTCCTGACTTTC. Translating it yields CASSLSYAKPGLAGVSGANVLTF.

This rearrangement joins TRBV20-1 to TRBJ2-3, with 8 bases identical to TRBD1. CDR3 length: 15 amino acids. Looked up from germline, CDR1 is DFQATT and CDR2 is SNEGSKA (reference sequence). V shed 6 bases and J 4 bases; nucleotides not matched to a gene: 12. The CDR3, as DNA: TGCAGTGCCGAGATCGGGACAGGTGGCGCAGATACGCAGTATTTT. Protein: CSAEIGTGGADTQYF.

This clonotype was seen a few times. The chain employs TRBV20-1 and TRBJ2-5; possibly TRBD1 or TRBD2 for D (5 bases each). The CDR3 is made up of 14 amino acids. The germline V gene has CDR1 DFQATT and CDR2 SNEGSKA (reference sequence). Trimming pared 0 bases from V and 6 bases from J, leaving 14 bases between. CDR3 bases: TGCAGTGCTAGAGAAAGGACTGGGGCCCAGACCCAGTACTTC. This codes for CSARERTGAQTQYF.

This clonotype was seen at least ten times. The V and J genes are TRBV6-5 and TRBJ2-1; a possible D gene is TRBD1 (6 bases). Germline CDR1 is MNHEY and CDR2 is SVGAGI. V was clipped by 6 bases and J by 15 bases, with 18 bases between them. The CDR3 length is 12 residues. The CDR3 here is CASSRPGTFPFF. The CDR3 region has the DNA TGTGCCAGCAGCAGACCCGGGACATTTCCGTTCTTC.

This chain joins TRBV2 and TRBJ2-2, with 8 bases aligning to TRBD1. Losses at the gene ends were 8 bases for V and 0 bases for J; bases not matched to a gene: 2. The V gene's germline CDR1 is SNHLY and CDR2 FYNNEI. The CDR3 has 14 amino acids. The CDR3 sequence: CASQDRANTGELFF. The CDR3 DNA follows: TGTGCCAGCCAGGACAGGGCGAACACCGGGGAGCTGTTTTTT.

This clonotype showed up many times. This chain links TRBV10-2 with TRBJ2-1; a weak D match, TRBD2 (5 bases). This CDR3 spans 16 amino acids. Per germline, CDR1 WSHSY and CDR2 SAAADI. Trimming stripped 5 bases from V and 4 bases from J, with 18 bases between. CDR3 nucleotide sequence: TGCGCCAGCAGTTCTGTTGAAAGCGGTTCTTACAATGAGCAGTTCTTC. Its translation is CASSSVESGSYNEQFF.

The sample holds many counts of this clonotype. The V gene is TRBV12-3 or TRBV12-4, the J gene TRBJ2-3; TRBD2 agrees at 7 bases. This CDR3 has 17 residues. V gave up 5 bases and J gave up 2 bases; unmatched junction bases: 13. CDR3 bases: TGTGCCAGCAGTCTAACCAAGCGGGGCGGTGACACAGATACGCAGTATTTT. Its translation: CASSLTKRGGDTDTQYF.

With respect to this clonotype: A single base separates this from a much larger clone, so it may be a read error. This chain connects TRBV12-3 or TRBV12-4 to TRBJ2-2, with 10 bases aligning to TRBD2. This CDR3 is built from 18 residues. CDR3 protein: CASCFQSGGAAITGELFF. The CDR3 DNA reads TGTGCCAGCTGTTTCCAAAGCGGGGGGGCTGCGATTACCGGGGAGCTGTTTTTT.

A few counts support this clonotype. The V gene is TRBV5-4, the J gene TRBJ2-3; TRBD2 is a possible D gene (5 bases). Germline V gene sequence: CDR1 SGHNT, CDR2 YYREEE (reference sequence). Trimming pared 0 bases from V and 5 bases from J, leaving 10 bases between. This CDR3 region has 14 residues. The CDR3 reads CASSLGGLRDTQYF. The CDR3 DNA follows: TGTGCCAGCAGCTTGGGAGGGCTCCGAGATACGCAGTATTTT.

This clonotype was recorded at least ten times. The rearrangement uses TRBV20-1 and TRBJ2-1, with D possibly matching TRBD2 (5 bases). Germline lookup yields CDR1 DFQATT and CDR2 SNEGSKA (reference sequence). The CDR3 is 14 amino acids. The V and J ends lost 5 bases and 4 bases respectively, with 15 bases between them. CDR3 nucleotide sequence: TGCAGTGCTCCCCCCCAGGACTCTTACAATGAGCAGTTCTTC. Its translation is CSAPPQDSYNEQFF.

This clonotype has ten or more counts. V and J are TRBV6-1 and TRBJ2-7; maybe TRBD2 (5 bases). There are 13 residues in the CDR3. Germline V gene data show CDR1 as MNHNS and CDR2 as SASEGT. V lost 6 bases and J lost 5, with 14 bases in between. CDR3 sequence: CASSPASTHEQYF. DNA for the CDR3: TGTGCCAGCAGCCCGGCTAGCACCCACGAGCAGTACTTC.

The chain has TRBV2 and TRBJ2-1; 8 bases align to TRBD2. V lost 4 bases, J lost 0 bases, and 2 bases stayed unmatched. Looked up from germline, CDR1 is SNHLY and CDR2 is FYNNEI. CDR3 length: 15 amino acids. In nucleotides, the CDR3 is TGTGCCAGCAGTGTAGCGGGACGCTCCTACAATGAGCAGTTCTTC. This sequence encodes CASSVAGRSYNEQFF.

This clonotype was seen repeatedly, ten times or more. The chain joins TRBV7-8 to TRBJ2-1, with 7 bases identical to TRBD2. CDR1 is SGHVS and CDR2 is FQNEAQ in the germline V gene. CDR3 length: 13 amino acids. With 5 bases clipped from V and 10 bases from J, the junction kept 8 bases outside the gene matches. Here the CDR3 DNA reads TGTGCCAGCAGCCTAGAGGTGGGAGGGGAGCAGTTCTTC. It yields the protein CASSLEVGGEQFF.

The chain couples TRBV3-1 to TRBJ2-5, with 12 bases that match TRBD2. Per the germline V gene, CDR1 is LGHDT and CDR2 is YNNKEL (reference sequence). CDR3 size: 17 residues. The V and J ends lost 0 bases and 2 bases, in that order; junction bases with no gene match: 4. The CDR3 here is CASSQETSGRKQETQYF. DNA for the CDR3: TGTGCCAGCAGCCAAGAGACTAGCGGGAGAAAACAAGAGACCCAGTACTTC.

The chain recombines TRBV21-1 with TRBJ2-5; the table's TRBD1 call for D was not verified on the DNA. TRBV21-1 is recorded as a pseudogene. CDR3 length equals 14 residues. CDR3: CASRRGPKQETQYF. CDR3 sequence (DNA): TGTGCCAGCAGGAGGGGACCTAAACAAGAGACCCAGTACTTC.

At least ten counts were recorded for this clonotype. V and J are TRBV7-2 and TRBJ1-5; 7 nucleotides align to TRBD1. The CDR3 is 15 amino acids. V lost 5 bases to trimming and J lost 0 bases; unmatched junction nucleotides: 4. Germline V CDR1 and CDR2: SGHTA, FQGNSA. The CDR3 region has the DNA TGTGCCAGCAGCCTGGACAGGTATAGCAATCAGCCCCAGCATTTT. Its protein product is CASSLDRYSNQPQHF. The whole variable domain, filled in from reference TRBV7-2 and TRBJ1-5, reads GAGVSQSPSNKVTEKGKDVELRCDPISGHTALYWYRQSLGQGLEFLIYFQGNSAPDKSGLPSDRFSAERTGGSVSTLTIQRTQQEDSAVYLCASSLDRYSNQPQHFGDGTRLSIL.

This clonotype occurred many times. The chain links TRBV12-3 or TRBV12-4 to TRBJ1-3; no clear D gene. Trimming took 2 bases from V and 2 from J, leaving 10 bases between them. The CDR3 consists of 15 residues. The CDR3 protein is CASSLTNIPGNTIYF. In DNA, the CDR3 is TGTGCCAGCAGTTTAACTAATATACCTGGAAACACCATATATTTT.

This clonotype was seen at least ten times. The chain links TRBV28 to TRBJ2-5; D not certain. This CDR3 has 13 amino acids. Germline V gives CDR1 MDHEN, CDR2 SYDVKM. V was clipped by 7 bases and J by 0 bases, with 9 bases between them. This CDR3 reads CASMAEYQETQYF. The CDR3 DNA is TGTGCCAGCATGGCGGAATACCAAGAGACCCAGTACTTC.